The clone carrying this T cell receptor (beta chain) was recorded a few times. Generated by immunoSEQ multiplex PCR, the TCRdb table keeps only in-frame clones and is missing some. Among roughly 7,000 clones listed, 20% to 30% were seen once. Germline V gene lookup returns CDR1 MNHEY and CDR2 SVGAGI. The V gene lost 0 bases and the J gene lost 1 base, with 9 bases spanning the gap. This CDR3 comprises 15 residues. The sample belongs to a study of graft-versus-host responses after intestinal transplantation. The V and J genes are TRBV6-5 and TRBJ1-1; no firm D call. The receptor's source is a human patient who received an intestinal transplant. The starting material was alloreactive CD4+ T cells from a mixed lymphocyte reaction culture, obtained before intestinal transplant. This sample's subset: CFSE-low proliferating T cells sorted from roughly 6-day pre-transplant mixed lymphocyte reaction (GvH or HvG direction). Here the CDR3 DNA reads TGTGCCAGCAGTTACTCGCCAGAGGGGAACACTGAAGCTTTCTTT. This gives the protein CASSYSPEGNTEAFF.